This TCR beta chain derives from a study of blood T cells in healthy people across ages. General study points: In the absence of known donor CMV status, changes in expanded clonotypes were possibly confounded.

Germline values: CDR1 SGHVS, CDR2 FQNEAQ. The CDR3 is 15 residues long. The V gene lost 2 bases and the J gene lost 0 bases, with 8 bases spanning the gap. Together with a sample-barcoded 5' primer, a J-beta primer mix was included in a second PCR lasting about 7 to 11 cycles. Samples each returned at least 3 million CDR3-containing paired-end reads. TCRdb called the 5' RACE reads again in MiXCR, with one record for every CDR3 protein. The data hold more than 800,000 distinct CDR3 sequences, with 45% observed a single time. About this clonotype itself: Its antigen is unidentified.

The chain recombines TRBV7-8 with TRBJ2-1, with D uncertain. Sequencing input: blood. This TCR derives from a woman aged 55-69 years in good health. For the CDR3, the DNA is TGTGCCAGCAGCTTATTGGGGAACTCCTACAATGAGCAGTTCTTC. The encoded protein is CASSLLGNSYNEQFF.